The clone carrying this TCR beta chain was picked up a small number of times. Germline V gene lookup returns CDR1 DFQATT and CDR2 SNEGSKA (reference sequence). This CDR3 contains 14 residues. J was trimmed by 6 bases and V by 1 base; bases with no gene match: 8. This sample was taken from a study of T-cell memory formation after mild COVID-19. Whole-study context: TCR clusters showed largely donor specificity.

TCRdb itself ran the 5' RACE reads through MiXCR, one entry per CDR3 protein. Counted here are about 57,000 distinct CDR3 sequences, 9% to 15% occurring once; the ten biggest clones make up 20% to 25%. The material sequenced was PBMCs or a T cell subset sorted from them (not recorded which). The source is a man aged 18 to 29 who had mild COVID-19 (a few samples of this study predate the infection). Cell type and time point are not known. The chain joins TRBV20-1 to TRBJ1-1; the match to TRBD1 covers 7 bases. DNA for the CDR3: TGCAGTGCTAGAGGGATCCAGGGGGTCGCTGAAGCTTTCTTT. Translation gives CSARGIQGVAEAFF.